One sample yielded the 29 T cell receptor beta chains listed below, sequenced in a study of T cells after yellow fever vaccination. Via MiXCR, TCRdb re-called the 5' RACE reads, giving one row per CDR3 protein. The table shows hundreds of thousands of distinct CDR3 sequences, with around 4% occurring only once. The material sequenced was PBMCs, taken on the day of the yellow fever booster vaccination. The receptor source for this set is a man between 18 and 29 years old who received the YFV17D yellow fever vaccine.

This clonotype was observed at least ten times. The CDR3 DNA sequence: TGCGCCAGCAGCTTGGCCCTGGGGCAGGGGGCGAACATTCAGTACTTC. Residues: CASSLALGQGANIQYF. This chain joins TRBV5-1 and TRBJ2-4; TRBD1 matches at 8 bases. The trim removed 0 bases at V and 7 bases at J, leaving 9 bases unmatched. The germline V gene has CDR1 SGHRS and CDR2 YFSETQ. The CDR3 is made up of 16 amino acids. The full variable domain, with the rest looked up from reference TRBV5-1 and TRBJ2-4, is KAGVTQTPRYLIKTRGQQVTLSCSPISGHRSVSWYQQTPGQGLQFLFEYFSETQRNKGNFPGRFSGRQFSNSRSEMNVSTLELGDSALYLCASSLALGQGANIQYFGAGTRLSVL.

This clonotype has at least ten counts. The rearrangement joins TRBV20-1 to TRBJ2-2; D perhaps matches TRBD1 (5 bases). The germline V gene has CDR1 DFQATT and CDR2 SNEGSKA (reference sequence). Trimming left V 3 bases short and J 2 bases short, with 7 bases between. The CDR3 is 13 amino acids. The CDR3 protein is CSARQGNTGELFF. The CDR3 DNA reads TGCAGTGCTAGGCAGGGTAACACCGGGGAGCTGTTTTTT.

This clonotype was observed many times. This CDR3 is CASSTGHSSYEQYF. The CDR3 DNA sequence: TGCGCCAGCAGCACCGGACATAGCTCCTACGAGCAGTACTTC. The chain uses TRBV5-1 and TRBJ2-7; a possible D gene is TRBD1 (5 bases). The CDR3 runs to 14 residues. Germline lookup yields CDR1 SGHRS and CDR2 YFSETQ. The V gene lost 4 bases and the J gene lost 0 bases, with 11 bases spanning the gap.

The chain joins TRBV30 to TRBJ2-3; the match to TRBD2 covers 7 bases. V lost 4 bases and J lost 3; bases outside the gene matches: 10. This CDR3 region has 15 residues. In germline, CDR1 is GTSNPN, CDR2 SVGIG (reference sequence). CDR3 loop: CAWKPPGLKTDTQYF. The CDR3 bases are TGTGCCTGGAAGCCCCCGGGACTAAAGACAGATACGCAGTATTTT.

In this sample, this clonotype turned up many times. The chain links TRBV5-5 to TRBJ2-7; the D gene is possibly TRBD2 (5 bases). This CDR3 is 15 amino acids long. The germline gives CDR1 SGHKS, CDR2 YYEKEE (reference sequence). With 4 bases removed from V and 6 bases from J, the gap between germline ends came to 20 bases. CDR3 sequence (DNA): TGTGCCAGCAGCCCGGGGAATCGACGGCCCTCCGAGCAGTACGTC. It is translated as CASSPGNRRPSEQYV.

This clonotype was seen a few times. This chain uses TRBV4-1 with TRBJ1-5; 8 bases match TRBD1. The CDR3 is 16 amino acids. V lost 2 bases, J lost 8 bases, and 11 bases stayed unmatched. CDR1 is MGHRA and CDR2 is YSYEKL in the germline V gene. CDR3 in amino acids: CASSQKTGAGPEPQHF. In DNA form, the CDR3 reads TGCGCCAGCAGCCAAAAGACAGGGGCCGGACCGGAGCCCCAGCATTTT.

This clonotype was seen a handful of times. V is TRBV4-3 and J is TRBJ1-4; TRBD1 agrees at 9 bases. This CDR3 spans 16 amino acids. The V and J ends lost 0 bases and 10 bases, in that order; junction bases with no gene match: 9. CDR1 and CDR2 from the germline V gene are LGHNA and YSLEER. CDR3: CASSQDLRQGGGKLFF. Here the CDR3 DNA reads TGCGCCAGCAGCCAAGATCTAAGACAGGGGGGTGGAAAACTGTTTTTT.

In its sample, this clonotype was seen a few times. CDR3 sequence: CASRATGTGLLEQYV. In DNA, the CDR3 is TGTGCCAGCAGAGCGACCGGGACAGGTCTATTGGAGCAGTACGTC. This rearrangement joins TRBV2 to TRBJ2-7; 8 nucleotides align to TRBD1. This CDR3 comprises 15 residues. Germline V CDR1 and CDR2: SNHLY, FYNNEI. Losses at the gene ends were 6 bases for V and 7 bases for J; bases not matched to a gene: 14.

This clonotype was recorded a few times. V and J are TRBV20-1 and TRBJ2-7; tentative D call: TRBD1 (6 bases). The CDR3 has 14 amino acids. Germline CDR1 is DFQATT and CDR2 is SNEGSKA (reference sequence). The V gene lost 5 bases and the J gene lost 3 bases, with 17 bases spanning the gap. The chain's CDR3 is CSAAPGQRNYEQYF. The CDR3 region has the DNA TGCAGTGCTGCACCAGGACAGAGAAACTACGAGCAGTACTTC.

The chain couples TRBV18 to TRBJ1-5; D possibly corresponds to TRBD1 (6 bases). CDR1 and CDR2 from the germline V gene are KGHSH and LQKENI. With 6 bases removed from V and 7 bases from J, the gap between germline ends came to 13 bases. The CDR3 spans 13 residues. CDR3 DNA sequence: TGTGCCAGCTCTGGCCAGGGGCTACAGCCCCAGCATTTT. Its protein product is CASSGQGLQPQHF.

The chain has TRBV21-1 and TRBJ1-6; TRBD1 is the table's D call, not checked against the DNA. TRBV21-1 is an annotated pseudogene. The CDR3 runs 14 residues. The CDR3 region has the DNA TGTGCCAGCAGGACAGGGGCATATAATTCACCCCTCCACTTT. Translated, it gives CASRTGAYNSPLHF.

The chain combines TRBV7-9 with TRBJ2-7, with TRBD1 identical over 7 bases. The germline V gene has CDR1 SEHNR and CDR2 FQNEAQ (reference sequence). This CDR3 is 16 amino acids long. V lost 0 bases to trimming and J lost 3 bases; unmatched junction nucleotides: 8. The CDR3 sequence: CASSLAQSDRDYEQYF. The CDR3 nucleotides are TGTGCCAGCAGCTTAGCCCAAAGTGACAGGGACTACGAGCAGTACTTC.

This clonotype has a count of ten or more. The chain joins TRBV29-1 to TRBJ2-3, with no clear D. Looked up from germline, CDR1 is SQVTM and CDR2 is ANQGSEA. This CDR3 is built from 13 residues. The V and J ends lost 4 bases and 2 bases respectively, with 10 bases between them. The DNA of the CDR3 is TGCAGCGTTGCGCTTGGGTACACAGATACGCAGTATTTT. Its translation: CSVALGYTDTQYF.

This clonotype was observed a few times. The genes are TRBV5-1 and TRBJ2-6; D may be TRBD1 or TRBD2 (5 bases each). This CDR3 region has 17 residues. The V and J ends lost 7 bases and 4 bases respectively, with 21 bases between them. Germline loops: CDR1 SGHRS, CDR2 YFSETQ. The DNA for the CDR3 is TGCGCCAGCGGGGACGTCTCGGGCGCGATAGGGGCCAACGTCCTGACTTTC. Amino acids: CASGDVSGAIGANVLTF. Using reference TRBV5-1 and TRBJ2-6 for the parts outside the CDR3, the full variable domain is KAGVTQTPRYLIKTRGQQVTLSCSPISGHRSVSWYQQTPGQGLQFLFEYFSETQRNKGNFPGRFSGRQFSNSRSEMNVSTLELGDSALYLCASGDVSGAIGANVLTFGAGSRLTVL.

CDR3 DNA: TGTGCTAGTGGTCCCGAAGGGGAGACCCAGTACTTC. Protein sequence: CASGPEGETQYF. V is TRBV12-5 and J is TRBJ2-5; no clear D gene. Germline CDR1 LGHNT, CDR2 FRNRAP. The CDR3 is made up of 12 amino acids. The ends were cut back, 5 bases at V and 5 bases at J, with 9 bases in the middle.

In its sample, this clonotype was seen a few times. CDR3 amino acids: CASSQVRGLESAEAFF. The CDR3 coding sequence is TGCGCCAGCAGCCAAGTACGGGGTTTAGAGAGCGCTGAAGCTTTCTTT. The chain joins TRBV4-3 to TRBJ1-1; D unresolved. Germline CDR1 LGHNA, CDR2 YSLEER. V was shortened by 1 base and J by 6 bases, with 18 bases between the two germline ends. The CDR3 is 16 amino acids.

This clonotype was seen ten or more times. The gene calls are TRBV20-1 and TRBJ1-1; no reliable D call. The CDR3 totals 10 residues. Germline V gives CDR1 DFQATT, CDR2 SNEGSKA (reference sequence). Trimming left V 5 bases short and J 3 bases short, with 4 bases between. The CDR3 bases are TGCAGTGCTGGGGACACTGAAGCTTTCTTT. It translates to CSAGDTEAFF.

This clonotype was seen at least ten times. The CDR3 is CASSPNPRTSGGTNEQFF. The CDR3, as DNA: TGTGCCAGCAGCCCTAACCCCCGGACTAGCGGGGGTACCAATGAGCAGTTCTTC. The chain couples TRBV7-7 to TRBJ2-1; 13 bases are a match to TRBD2. The trim removed 5 bases at V and 6 bases at J, leaving 13 bases unmatched. CDR1 and CDR2 (germline): SSHAT, FNYEAQ (reference sequence). The CDR3 has 18 residues.

This chain uses TRBV4-3 with TRBJ1-3; tentative D call: TRBD1 (5 bases). Germline V gives CDR1 LGHNA, CDR2 YSLEER. The CDR3 contains 14 residues. The ends were cut back, 4 bases at V and 2 bases at J, with 9 bases in the middle. CDR3 region: CASSREGAGNTIYF. Written as DNA, the CDR3 is TGCGCCAGCAGCCGTGAAGGGGCTGGAAACACCATATATTTT.

This clonotype was counted a few times. The chain combines TRBV12-3 or TRBV12-4 with TRBJ2-6; D is undetermined. V was clipped by 8 bases and J by 0 bases, with 14 bases between them. The CDR3 consists of 16 residues. The CDR3 sequence: CASLKTPLSGANVLTF. CDR3 sequence (DNA): TGTGCCAGCCTCAAGACCCCCCTCTCTGGGGCCAACGTCCTGACTTTC.

The table lists this clonotype with many counts. This rearrangement joins TRBV28 to TRBJ1-1; the D is unclear. Germline CDR1 and CDR2: MDHEN and SYDVKM. The V end was cut by 7 bases, the J end by 1 base, with 10 bases between. CDR3 length: 13 residues. DNA of the CDR3: TGTGCCAGCACACCTCTTAAGAACACTGAAGCTTTCTTT. Encoded protein: CASTPLKNTEAFF.

The chain couples TRBV12-3 or TRBV12-4 to TRBJ2-2; TRBD2 matches 16 bases. V was clipped by 7 bases and J by 5 bases; unmatched bases: 16. The CDR3 contains 20 residues. CDR3 in amino acids: CASNPPPRGLAGGRTGELFF. In nucleotides, the CDR3 is TGTGCCAGCAACCCTCCTCCACGGGGACTAGCGGGGGGGCGTACCGGGGAGCTGTTTTTT.

This clonotype was counted only a few times. This chain links TRBV20-1 with TRBJ2-3; 14 nucleotides match TRBD2. Germline CDR1 is DFQATT and CDR2 is SNEGSKA (reference sequence). V lost 7 bases and J lost 0; bases outside the gene matches: 3. The length of the CDR3 is 15 residues. CDR3 amino acids: CSGGLAGGSTDTQYF. The CDR3 nucleotides are TGCAGTGGCGGACTAGCGGGGGGCAGCACAGATACGCAGTATTTT.

At least ten counts were recorded for this clonotype. V is TRBV6-5 and J is TRBJ2-7; perhaps TRBD2 as D (5 bases). The CDR3 consists of 15 residues. The germline V gene encodes CDR1 MNHEY and CDR2 SVGAGI. V was shortened by 2 bases and J by 4 bases, with 15 bases between the two germline ends. CDR3 in DNA: TGTGCCAGCAGTTACGGCGCTAGCAGTCAATACGAGCAGTACTTC. Its translation: CASSYGASSQYEQYF.

The V gene is TRBV10-3, the J gene TRBJ1-2; weak D call: TRBD1 (5 bases). This CDR3 has 13 residues. Trimming took 4 bases from V and 6 from J, leaving 12 bases between them. Germline CDR1 ENHRY, CDR2 SYGVKD. The DNA for the CDR3 is TGTGCCATCAGTGGAACGGGACTGAATGGCTACACCTTC. Protein sequence: CAISGTGLNGYTF.

In its sample, this clonotype was seen many times. V and J are TRBV28 and TRBJ2-2, with 7 bases lining up with TRBD1. The J segment lost 3 bases and the V segment lost 1 base, leaving 11 bases of the junction unmatched. The CDR3 consists of 18 residues. The germline gives CDR1 MDHEN, CDR2 SYDVKM. As DNA, the CDR3 is TGTGCCAGCAGTTTATCCCGGGACAGTTTGGTGGACACCGGGGAGCTGTTTTTT. It specifies CASSLSRDSLVDTGELFF.

This clonotype was picked up many times. The gene calls are TRBV21-1 and TRBJ1-5; TRBD1, the D gene given by the table, was not confirmed from the DNA. TRBV21-1 is marked as a pseudogene. The CDR3 length is 16 residues. The CDR3 region is CASSKETATCNQPQHF. CDR3 bases: TGTGCCAGCAGCAAAGAGACAGCAACTTGCAATCAGCCCCAGCATTTT.

The V gene is TRBV29-1, the J gene TRBJ1-1; D unresolved. CDR3 length: 13 residues. Looked up from germline, CDR1 is SQVTM and CDR2 is ANQGSEA. V was clipped by 4 bases and J by 8 bases, with 17 bases between them. For the CDR3, the DNA is TGCAGCGTTGCCCATTCTAGGGCCCCCGAAGCTTTCTTT. Its protein product is CSVAHSRAPEAFF.

CDR3: CATSAGSVLHEQFF. For the CDR3, the DNA is TGTGCCACCAGTGCGGGAAGCGTCCTCCATGAGCAGTTCTTC. V usage is TRBV24-1 and J usage is TRBJ2-1, with D possibly being TRBD2 (5 bases). This CDR3 has 14 amino acids. The V gene's germline CDR1 is KGHDR and CDR2 SFDVKD. Trimming removed 5 bases at V and 8 bases at J, with 15 bases between.